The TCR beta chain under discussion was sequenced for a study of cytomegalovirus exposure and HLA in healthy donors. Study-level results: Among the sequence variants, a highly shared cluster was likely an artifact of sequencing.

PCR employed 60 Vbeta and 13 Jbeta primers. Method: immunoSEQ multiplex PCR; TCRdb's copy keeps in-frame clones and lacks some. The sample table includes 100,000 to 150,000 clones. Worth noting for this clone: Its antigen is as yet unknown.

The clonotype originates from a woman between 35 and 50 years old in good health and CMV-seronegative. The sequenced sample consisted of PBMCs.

The CDR3 sequence: CASSIDNPVRGNTEAFF. The CDR3 nucleotides read TGTGCCAGTAGTATAGATAACCCCGTCCGAGGGAACACTGAAGCTTTCTTT. The V gene is TRBV19, the J gene TRBJ1-1; no firm D call. This CDR3 has 17 amino acids. Trimming cost V 0 bases and J 1 base, with 15 bases left between them. Looked up from germline, CDR1 is LNHDA and CDR2 is SQIVND (reference sequence).